These 29 T cell receptor beta chains originate from one sample sequenced in a study of blood T cell repertoires in COVID-19. The method was immunoSEQ multiplex PCR; TCRdb's version includes in-frame clones alone and lacks a portion of them. This sample has some 200,000 clones, with around 80% found just once. The sequenced sample was peripheral blood. The receptors derive from an elderly woman with active or convalescent COVID-19.

The chain carries TRBV20-1 and TRBJ2-2; no clear D. The CDR3 totals 15 residues. Trimming stripped 3 bases from V and 4 bases from J, with 15 bases between. Germline V gene sequence: CDR1 DFQATT, CDR2 SNEGSKA (reference sequence). DNA for the CDR3: TGCAGTGCTAGTGATGGTGGGCCAGGCACCGGGGAGCTGTTTTTT. This encodes CSASDGGPGTGELFF.

The gene calls are TRBV19 and TRBJ2-3, with D tentatively TRBD2 (6 bases). In germline, CDR1 is LNHDA, CDR2 SQIVND (reference sequence). The CDR3 length is 13 residues. Trimming stripped 6 bases from V and 9 bases from J, with 16 bases between. CDR3 bases: TGTGCCAGTAGGGAACTGAACCGGGGGACGCAGTATTTT. Translated: CASRELNRGTQYF.

This chain joins TRBV10-3 and TRBJ2-1; TRBD2 agrees at 7 bases. V dropped 5 bases and J dropped 0; count of bases not matched to a gene: 1. Germline-derived CDR1 and CDR2 are ENHRY and SYGVKD. CDR3 size: 14 residues. Here the CDR3 DNA reads TGTGCCATCAGTCGCGGGAGCTCCTACAATGAGCAGTTCTTC. It yields the protein CAISRGSSYNEQFF.

The CDR3 region has the DNA TGTGCCAGCAGCCGAGGGCGTCGCAGGGGGAACACTGAAGCTTTCTTT. This encodes CASSRGRRRGNTEAFF. V gene TRBV7-7 combines with J gene TRBJ1-1, with a possible D match to TRBD1 (6 bases). Germline assignment: CDR1 SSHAT and CDR2 FNYEAQ (reference sequence). This CDR3 contains 16 residues. The ends were cut back, 5 bases at V and 1 base at J, with 17 bases in the middle.

The sample holds a few counts of this clone. V gene TRBV14 combines with J gene TRBJ2-3; a weak D match, TRBD1 (5 bases). Germline-derived CDR1 and CDR2 are SGHDN and FVKESK. Between the trimmed V and J ends, which lost 4 bases and 2 bases, there was a span of 22 bases. The CDR3 spans 18 residues. CDR3 nucleotide sequence: TGTGCCAGCAGCCCCCCCTTGCGATGGGGCGGATCCACAGATACGCAGTATTTT. It is translated as CASSPPLRWGGSTDTQYF.

This clone was seen only a few times. The rearrangement uses TRBV27 and TRBJ2-2; D is undetermined. The CDR3 extends over 12 amino acids. Between the trimmed V and J ends, which lost 4 bases and 4 bases, there was a span of 4 bases. CDR1 MNHEY and CDR2 SMNVEV come from the germline V gene (reference sequence). Written as DNA, the CDR3 is TGTGCCAGCAGTTATAGCACCGGGGAGCTGTTTTTT. Encoded protein: CASSYSTGELFF.

Concerning this clone: Other DNA sequences within the sample encode an identical CDR3. V and J are TRBV11-3 and TRBJ1-4; TRBD1 agrees at 9 bases. The length of the CDR3 is 14 residues. V was pared by 5 bases and J by 16 bases, with 14 bases of the junction left unmatched. From germline, CDR1 is SGHNT and CDR2 YENEEA. In DNA form, the CDR3 reads TGTGCCAGCAGCCCCGGGACAGGGACCTCGTTCACGTTTTTT. Its protein is CASSPGTGTSFTFF.

The chain links TRBV27 to TRBJ1-2; TRBD1 aligns across 9 bases. This CDR3 has 13 residues. The trim removed 6 bases at V and 9 bases at J, leaving 8 bases unmatched. Germline CDR1 reads MNHEY; CDR2 reads SMNVEV (reference sequence). The chain's CDR3 is CASSVQGAPSYTF. The DNA of the CDR3 is TGTGCCAGCAGCGTACAGGGGGCTCCTAGCTACACCTTC.

In DNA form, the CDR3 reads TGTGCCAGCAGCTTCGGACAGGACCCCTATCAGCCCCAGCATTTT. Translated, it gives CASSFGQDPYQPQHF. The gene calls are TRBV5-6 and TRBJ1-5; TRBD1 agrees at 7 bases. This CDR3 region has 15 residues. Unmatched junction bases numbered 7, after V lost 2 bases and J lost 5 bases. Per germline, CDR1 SGHDT and CDR2 YYEEEE. Looking up the rest from reference TRBV5-6 and TRBJ1-5 gives the full variable domain: DAGVTQSPTHLIKTRGQQVTLRCSPKSGHDTVSWYQQALGQGPQFIFQYYEEEERQRGNFPDRFSGHQFPNYSSELNVNALLLGDSALYLCASSFGQDPYQPQHFGDGTRLSIL.

This sequence joins TRBV20-1 and TRBJ1-4; D perhaps matches TRBD1 (5 bases). The CDR3 has 15 residues. The V end lost 5 bases, the J end lost 3 bases, and 16 bases lay between the germline ends. The germline V gene encodes CDR1 DFQATT and CDR2 SNEGSKA (reference sequence). The DNA of the CDR3 is TGCAGTGCTCGTGCAGGGAGGGTCTCTAATGAAAAACTGTTTTTT. It translates to CSARAGRVSNEKLFF.

J is TRBJ2-3 and V is TRBV7-9, with 8 bases fitting TRBD2. Trimming at V came to 5 bases and at J to 0 bases, leaving 10 bases not matched to a gene. The CDR3 loop spans 17 amino acids. The V gene's germline CDR1 is SEHNR and CDR2 FQNEAQ (reference sequence). CDR3 coding DNA: TGTGCCAGCAGCCGACGGAGTAGCGGGGTGAGCACAGATACGCAGTATTTT. It specifies CASSRRSSGVSTDTQYF.

The chain combines TRBV5-1 with TRBJ1-1; 9 bases are shared with TRBD1. V was clipped by 5 bases and J by 4 bases; unmatched bases: 6. CDR1 SGHRS and CDR2 YFSETQ come from the germline V gene. The CDR3 is made up of 14 amino acids. CDR3 region: CASSLDRGSTEAFF. The CDR3 nucleotides read TGCGCCAGCAGTCTCGACAGGGGGAGCACTGAAGCTTTCTTT.

DNA for the CDR3: TGTGCCACCAGCAAACAGGGGGCCGTCGGAACTAATGAAAAACTGTTTTTT. Encoded protein: CATSKQGAVGTNEKLFF. The chain recombines TRBV15 with TRBJ1-4; 9 positions match TRBD1. This CDR3 has 17 amino acids. Germline loops: CDR1 LNHNV, CDR2 YYDKDF (reference sequence). V shed 4 bases, J shed 1 base, and the junction held 7 bases outside the gene matches.

The V gene is TRBV27, the J gene TRBJ1-1; D remains ambiguous. The CDR3 covers 13 residues. Deletions cut 2 bases from V and 1 base from J, with 5 bases between. Germline CDR1 is MNHEY and CDR2 is SMNVEV (reference sequence). DNA of the CDR3: TGTGCCAGCAGTTTACAACAGAACACTGAAGCTTTCTTT. It yields the protein CASSLQQNTEAFF.

V gene TRBV12-5 combines with J gene TRBJ2-6, with TRBD1 matching over 9 bases. The CDR3 has 17 amino acids. CDR1 is LGHNT and CDR2 is FRNRAP in the germline V gene. Trimming took 5 bases from V and 2 from J; bases not matched to a gene: 7. Written as DNA, the CDR3 is TGTGCTAGTGGTATACCACAGGGGGCGCCTGGGGCCAACGTCCTGACTTTC. This translates into CASGIPQGAPGANVLTF.

The chain carries TRBV28 and TRBJ2-7, with unresolved D. CDR1 is MDHEN and CDR2 is SYDVKM in the germline V gene. This CDR3 spans 13 amino acids. V was clipped by 5 bases and J by 0 bases, with 8 bases between them. CDR3 loop: CASSVGSSYEQYF. CDR3 sequence (DNA): TGTGCCAGCAGTGTTGGCAGCTCCTACGAGCAGTACTTC.

This clone was detected once. This chain uses TRBV7-2 with TRBJ2-3; D is unresolved. Per the germline V gene, CDR1 is SGHTA and CDR2 is FQGNSA. The length of the CDR3 is 14 residues. Trimming removed 1 base from V and 4 bases from J, with 9 bases in between. In nucleotides, the CDR3 is TGTGCCAGCAGCTTAGTACTACGGGCAGATACGCAGTATTTT. Amino acid sequence: CASSLVLRADTQYF.

The chain links TRBV20-1 to TRBJ2-7, with D perhaps TRBD2 (5 bases). Germline V gene sequence: CDR1 DFQATT, CDR2 SNEGSKA (reference sequence). Trimming removed 3 bases from V and 6 bases from J, with 15 bases in between. CDR3 length equals 13 residues. CDR3 residues: CSASAEAFGEQYF. In DNA, the CDR3 is TGCAGTGCTAGTGCGGAGGCCTTCGGCGAGCAGTACTTC.

The chain has TRBV19 and TRBJ2-7, with 14 bases matching TRBD2. V was pared by 7 bases and J by 9 bases, with 11 bases of the junction left unmatched. In germline, CDR1 is LNHDA, CDR2 SQIVND (reference sequence). The CDR3 loop spans 15 amino acids. CDR3 nucleotides: TGTGCCAGTATGTCAGGGGGACTAGCGGGAGAGACGCAGTACTTC. This translates into CASMSGGLAGETQYF. Filled out from reference TRBV19 and TRBJ2-7, the complete variable domain reads DGGITQSPKYLFRKEGQNVTLSCEQNLNHDAMYWYRQDPGQGLRLIYYSQIVNDFQKGDIAEGYSVSREKKESFPLTVTSAQKNPTAFYLCASMSGGLAGETQYFGPGTRLTVT.

V gene TRBV19 combines with J gene TRBJ2-3; 7 bases line up with TRBD2. The junction had 7 bases not matched to a gene; V was cut back by 2 bases and J by 2 bases. The CDR3 spans 16 residues. CDR1 is LNHDA and CDR2 is SQIVND in the germline V gene (reference sequence). CDR3 sequence (DNA): TGTGCCAGTAGTATATCCGGGCGGGAGACCACAGATACGCAGTATTTT. Residues: CASSISGRETTDTQYF.

The CDR3 here is CSVGTGEGRYF. CDR3 nucleotides: TGCAGCGTTGGGACAGGGGAGGGACGGTACTTC. This chain connects TRBV29-1 to TRBJ2-7; 9 nucleotides agree with TRBD1. J was trimmed by 12 bases and V by 4 bases; bases with no gene match: 7. The V gene's germline CDR1 is SQVTM and CDR2 ANQGSEA. The length of the CDR3 is 11 residues.

The chain has TRBV30 and TRBJ1-5; D not resolved. CDR1 is GTSNPN and CDR2 is SVGIG in the germline V gene (reference sequence). The CDR3 loop spans 13 amino acids. The V and J ends lost 1 base and 9 bases respectively, with 13 bases between them. The CDR3 reads CAWSGRGEGPQHF. The CDR3 nucleotides are TGTGCCTGGAGTGGGCGGGGAGAGGGGCCCCAGCATTTT.

The V gene is TRBV19, the J gene TRBJ1-5, with TRBD1 matching over 9 bases. Germline V gene sequence: CDR1 LNHDA, CDR2 SQIVND (reference sequence). V lost 7 bases, J lost 6 bases, and 10 bases stayed unmatched. The CDR3 covers 15 residues. The CDR3 reads CASKLQTGGSQPQHF. CDR3 nucleotides: TGTGCCAGTAAGCTCCAGACAGGGGGAAGTCAGCCCCAGCATTTT. The full variable domain, completed using reference TRBV19 and TRBJ1-5, is DGGITQSPKYLFRKEGQNVTLSCEQNLNHDAMYWYRQDPGQGLRLIYYSQIVNDFQKGDIAEGYSVSREKKESFPLTVTSAQKNPTAFYLCASKLQTGGSQPQHFGDGTRLSIL.

This chain joins TRBV4-2 and TRBJ1-6, with a weak D call TRBD1 (6 bases). Germline V gene sequence: CDR1 LGHNA, CDR2 YNFKEQ. The CDR3 contains 13 residues. V lost 2 bases and J 9 bases, leaving 8 bases between the germline ends. CDR3 residues: CASSQSGVSPLHF. The CDR3 region has the DNA TGTGCCAGCAGCCAATCAGGGGTTTCACCCCTCCACTTT.

V is TRBV18 and J is TRBJ1-1; no reliable D call. Germline loops: CDR1 KGHSH, CDR2 LQKENI. Trimming removed 4 bases from V and 1 base from J, with 7 bases in between. This CDR3 has 13 amino acids. This CDR3 is CASSLQKNTEAFF. DNA of the CDR3: TGTGCCAGCTCACTCCAGAAGAACACTGAAGCTTTCTTT.

The V call is TRBV7-6, the J call TRBJ2-1; TRBD2 aligns across 12 bases. The CDR3 length is 14 residues. V lost 6 bases and J lost 7; bases outside the gene matches: 4. Germline CDR1 is SGHVS and CDR2 is FNYEAQ. This CDR3 is CASRSSGRANEQFF. The CDR3 DNA reads TGTGCCAGCAGATCTAGCGGGAGGGCTAATGAGCAGTTCTTC.

This chain connects TRBV3-1 (or the pseudogene TRBV3-2) to TRBJ1-2; 7 bases are shared with TRBD1. Per the germline V gene, CDR1 is LGHDT and CDR2 is YNNKEL (reference sequence). The CDR3 contains 13 residues. V gave up 5 bases and J gave up 7 bases; unmatched junction bases: 7. Written as DNA, the CDR3 is TGTGCCAGCAGCGTCAGGGGGAGCCCTGGCTACACCTTC. Protein sequence: CASSVRGSPGYTF.

This clone was picked up many times. The J gene is TRBJ2-2, the V gene TRBV7-2, with 10 bases fitting TRBD1. CDR1 is SGHTA, CDR2 FQGNSA, per germline. The CDR3 has 15 amino acids. J lost 6 bases, V lost 8 bases, and 9 bases had no gene match. CDR3 nucleotides: TGTGCCAGCCCAAGACGGGACAGGGGATCCGGGGAGCTGTTTTTT. Protein: CASPRRDRGSGELFF.

This sequence joins TRBV3-1 (or the pseudogene TRBV3-2) and TRBJ2-3; tentative D call: TRBD1 (5 bases). This CDR3 is 15 amino acids long. Trimming stripped 2 bases from V and 4 bases from J, with 13 bases between. Germline V gene data show CDR1 as LGHDT and CDR2 as YNNKEL (reference sequence). CDR3 in amino acids: CASSQTRSGSDTQYF. CDR3 DNA: TGTGCCAGCAGCCAAACAAGATCAGGGTCAGATACGCAGTATTTT.